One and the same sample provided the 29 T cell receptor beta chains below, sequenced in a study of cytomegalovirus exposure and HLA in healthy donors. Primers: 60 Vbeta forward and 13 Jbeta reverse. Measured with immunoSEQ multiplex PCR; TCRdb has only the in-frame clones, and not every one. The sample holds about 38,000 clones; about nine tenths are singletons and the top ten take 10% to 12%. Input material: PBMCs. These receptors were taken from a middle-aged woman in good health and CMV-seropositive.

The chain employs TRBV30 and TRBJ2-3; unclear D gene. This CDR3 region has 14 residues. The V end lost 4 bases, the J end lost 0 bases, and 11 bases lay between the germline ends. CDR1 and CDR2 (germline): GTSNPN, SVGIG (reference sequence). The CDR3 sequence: CAWNFGLSTDTQYF. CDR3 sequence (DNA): TGTGCCTGGAATTTCGGTCTGAGCACAGATACGCAGTATTTT.

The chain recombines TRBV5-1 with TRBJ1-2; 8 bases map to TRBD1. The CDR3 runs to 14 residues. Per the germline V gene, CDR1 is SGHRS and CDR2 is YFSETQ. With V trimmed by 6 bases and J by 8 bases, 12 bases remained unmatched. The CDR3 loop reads CASTLTDRVGGYTF. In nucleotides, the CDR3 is TGCGCCAGCACCCTAACGGACAGGGTGGGGGGCTACACCTTC.

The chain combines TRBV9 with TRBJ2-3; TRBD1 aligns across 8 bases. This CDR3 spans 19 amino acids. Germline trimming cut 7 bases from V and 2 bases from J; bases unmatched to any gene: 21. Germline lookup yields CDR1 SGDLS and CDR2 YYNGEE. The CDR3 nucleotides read TGTGCCAGCGGCCACGCTATACAGCTAGCAGGGGGCCCCACAGATACGCAGTATTTT. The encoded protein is CASGHAIQLAGGPTDTQYF.

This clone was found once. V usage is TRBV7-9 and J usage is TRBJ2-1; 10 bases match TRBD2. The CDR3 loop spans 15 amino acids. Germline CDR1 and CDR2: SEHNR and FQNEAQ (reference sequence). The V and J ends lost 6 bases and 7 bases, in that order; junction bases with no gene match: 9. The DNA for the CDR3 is TGTGCCAGCAGGGCCGGGACTAGCGTGGAAAATGAGCAGTTCTTC. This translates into CASRAGTSVENEQFF.

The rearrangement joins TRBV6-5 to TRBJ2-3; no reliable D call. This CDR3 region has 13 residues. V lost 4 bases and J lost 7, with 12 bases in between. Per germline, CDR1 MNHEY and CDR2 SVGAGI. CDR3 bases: TGTGCCAGCAGTTCTACTCTAGGAAATACGCAGTATTTT. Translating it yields CASSSTLGNTQYF.

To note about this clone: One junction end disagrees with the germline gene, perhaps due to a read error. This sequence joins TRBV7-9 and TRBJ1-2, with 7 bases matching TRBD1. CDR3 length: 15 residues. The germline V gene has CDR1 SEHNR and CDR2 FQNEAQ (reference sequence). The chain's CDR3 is CSSSLDRTTNYGYTF. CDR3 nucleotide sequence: TGTTCCAGCAGCTTGGACAGGACAACTAACTATGGCTACACCTTC.

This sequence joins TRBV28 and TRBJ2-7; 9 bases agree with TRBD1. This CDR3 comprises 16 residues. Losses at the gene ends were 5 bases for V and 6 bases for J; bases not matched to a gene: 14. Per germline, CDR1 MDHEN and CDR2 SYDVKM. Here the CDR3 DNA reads TGTGCCAGCAGTGCTCTCCGGGACAGGGAGCGTCGCGAGCAGTACTTC. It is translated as CASSALRDRERREQYF.

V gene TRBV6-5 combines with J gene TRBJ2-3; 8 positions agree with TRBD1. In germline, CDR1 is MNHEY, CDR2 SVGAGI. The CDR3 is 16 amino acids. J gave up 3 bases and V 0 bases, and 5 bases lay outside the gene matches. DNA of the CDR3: TGTGCCAGCAGTTACTCCGGAGGACAGGGAACAGATACGCAGTATTTT. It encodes CASSYSGGQGTDTQYF.

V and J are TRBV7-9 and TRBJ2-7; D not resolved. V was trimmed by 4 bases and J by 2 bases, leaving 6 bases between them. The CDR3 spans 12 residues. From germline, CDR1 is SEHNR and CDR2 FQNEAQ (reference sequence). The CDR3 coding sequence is TGTGCCAGCAGCTCCGAGGCCTACGAGCAGTACTTC. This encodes CASSSEAYEQYF. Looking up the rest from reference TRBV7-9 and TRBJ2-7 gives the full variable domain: DTGVSQNPRHKITKRGQNVTFRCDPISEHNRLYWYRQTLGQGPEFLTYFQNEAQLEKSRLLSDRFSAERPKGSFSTLEIQRTEQGDSAMYLCASSSEAYEQYFGPGTRLTVT.

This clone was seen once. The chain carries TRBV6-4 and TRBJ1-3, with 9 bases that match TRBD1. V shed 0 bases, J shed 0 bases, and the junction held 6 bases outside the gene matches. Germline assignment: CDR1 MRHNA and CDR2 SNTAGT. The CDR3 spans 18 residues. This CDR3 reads CASSDSGTGPFSGNTIYF. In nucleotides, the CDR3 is TGTGCCAGCAGTGACTCGGGGACAGGGCCATTCTCTGGAAACACCATATATTTT.

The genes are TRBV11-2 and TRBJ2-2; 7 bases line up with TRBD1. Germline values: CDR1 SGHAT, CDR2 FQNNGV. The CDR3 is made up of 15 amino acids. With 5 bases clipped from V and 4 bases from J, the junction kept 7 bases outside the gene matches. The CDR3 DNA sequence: TGTGCCAGCAGCGAGACAGGGAAATCCACCGGGGAGCTGTTTTTT. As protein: CASSETGKSTGELFF. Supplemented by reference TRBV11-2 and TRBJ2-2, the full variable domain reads EAGVAQSPRYKIIEKRQSVAFWCNPISGHATLYWYQQILGQGPKLLIQFQNNGVVDDSQLPKDRFSAERLKGVDSTLKIQPAKLEDSAVYLCASSETGKSTGELFFGEGSRLTVL.

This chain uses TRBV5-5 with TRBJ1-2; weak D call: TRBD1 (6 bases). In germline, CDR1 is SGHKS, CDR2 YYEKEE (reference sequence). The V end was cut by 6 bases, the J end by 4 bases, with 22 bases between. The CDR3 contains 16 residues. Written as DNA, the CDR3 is TGTGCCAGCATCCTCGTTGACAGGAACGGAGGCTATGGCTACACCTTC. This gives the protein CASILVDRNGGYGYTF.

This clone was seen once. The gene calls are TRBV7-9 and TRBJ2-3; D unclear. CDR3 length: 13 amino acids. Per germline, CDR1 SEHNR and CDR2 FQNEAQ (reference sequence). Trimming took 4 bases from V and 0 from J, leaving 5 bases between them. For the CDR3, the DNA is TGTGCCAGCAGCTCTGTCAGCACAGATACGCAGTATTTT. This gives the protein CASSSVSTDTQYF.

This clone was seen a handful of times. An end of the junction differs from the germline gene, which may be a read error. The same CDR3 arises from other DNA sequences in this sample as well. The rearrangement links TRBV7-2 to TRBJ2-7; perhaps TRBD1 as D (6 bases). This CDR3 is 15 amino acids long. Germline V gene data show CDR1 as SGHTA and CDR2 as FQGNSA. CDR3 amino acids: CASSQDLGGWYEQYF. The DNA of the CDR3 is TGCGCCAGCAGCCAAGATCTAGGGGGATGGTACGAGCAGTACTTC. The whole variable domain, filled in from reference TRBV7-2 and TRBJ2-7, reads GAGVSQSPSNKVTEKGKDVELRCDPISGHTALYWYRQSLGQGLEFLIYFQGNSAPDKSGLPSDRFSAERTGGSVSTLTIQRTQQEDSAVYLCASSQDLGGWYEQYFGPGTRLTVT.

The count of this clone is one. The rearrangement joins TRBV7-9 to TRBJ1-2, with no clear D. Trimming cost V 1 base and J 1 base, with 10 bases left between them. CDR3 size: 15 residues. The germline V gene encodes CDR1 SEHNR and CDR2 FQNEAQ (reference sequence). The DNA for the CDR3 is TGTGCCAGCAGCTTAGGAGCCCTCAATAACTATGGCTACACCTTC. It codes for CASSLGALNNYGYTF.

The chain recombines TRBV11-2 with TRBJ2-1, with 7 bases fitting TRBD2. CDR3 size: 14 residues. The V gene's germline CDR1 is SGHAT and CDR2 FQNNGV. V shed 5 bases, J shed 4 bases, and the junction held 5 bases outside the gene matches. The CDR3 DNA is TGTGCCAGCAGCCCTAGCGGACTATACAATGAGCAGTTCTTC. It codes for CASSPSGLYNEQFF.

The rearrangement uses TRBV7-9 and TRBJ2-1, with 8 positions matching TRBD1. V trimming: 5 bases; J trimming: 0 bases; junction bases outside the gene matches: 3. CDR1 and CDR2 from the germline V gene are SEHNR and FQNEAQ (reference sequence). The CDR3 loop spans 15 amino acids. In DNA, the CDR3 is TGTGCCAGCAGCCCCACAGGGGGCTCCTACAATGAGCAGTTCTTC. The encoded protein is CASSPTGGSYNEQFF.

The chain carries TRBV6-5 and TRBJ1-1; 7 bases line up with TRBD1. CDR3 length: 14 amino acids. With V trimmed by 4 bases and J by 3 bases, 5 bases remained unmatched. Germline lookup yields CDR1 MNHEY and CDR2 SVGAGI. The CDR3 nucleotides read TGTGCCAGCAGTTTAAGACAGGGAGACACTGAAGCTTTCTTT. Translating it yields CASSLRQGDTEAFF.

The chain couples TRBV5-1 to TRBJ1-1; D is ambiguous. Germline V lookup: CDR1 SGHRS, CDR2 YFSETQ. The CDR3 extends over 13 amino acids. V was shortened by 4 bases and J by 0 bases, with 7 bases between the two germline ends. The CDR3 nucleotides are TGCGCCAGCAGCCCCCAGGTGAACACTGAAGCTTTCTTT. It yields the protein CASSPQVNTEAFF.

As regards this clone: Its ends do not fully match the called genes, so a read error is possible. The CDR3 sequence: CASSLAGGTDTQYF. In nucleotides, the CDR3 is TGTGCCAGCAGTTTAGCGGGGGGCACAGATACGCAGTATTTT. J is TRBJ2-3 and V is TRBV11-2; 9 bases agree with TRBD2. The CDR3 length is 14 residues. The germline V gene encodes CDR1 SGHAT and CDR2 FQNNGV. Full variable domain (remainder filled in from reference TRBV11-2 and TRBJ2-3): EAGVAQSPRYKIIEKRQSVAFWCNPISGHATLYWYQQILGQGPKLLIQFQNNGVVDDSQLPKDRFSAERLKGVDSTLKIQPAKLEDSAVYLCASSLAGGTDTQYFGPGTRLTVL.

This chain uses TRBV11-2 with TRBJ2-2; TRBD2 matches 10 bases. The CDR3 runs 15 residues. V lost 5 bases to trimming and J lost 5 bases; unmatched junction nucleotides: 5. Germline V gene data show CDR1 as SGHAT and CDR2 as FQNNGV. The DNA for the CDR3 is TGTGCCAGCAGCCCTCTGACTAGCGGGACCGGGGAGCTGTTTTTT. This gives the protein CASSPLTSGTGELFF.

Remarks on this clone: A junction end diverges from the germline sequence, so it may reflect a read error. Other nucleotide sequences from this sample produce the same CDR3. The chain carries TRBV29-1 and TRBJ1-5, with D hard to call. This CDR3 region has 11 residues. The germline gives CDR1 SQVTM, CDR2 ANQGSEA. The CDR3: CSVARNQPQHF. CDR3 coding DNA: TGCAGCGTGGCGAGGAATCAGCCTCAGCATTTT. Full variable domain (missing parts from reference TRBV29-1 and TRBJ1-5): SAVISQKPSRDICQRGTSLTIQCQVDSQVTMMFWYRQQPGQSLTLIATANQGSEATYESGFVIDKFPISRPNLTFSTLTVSNMSPEDSSIYLCSVARNQPQHFGDGTRLSIL.

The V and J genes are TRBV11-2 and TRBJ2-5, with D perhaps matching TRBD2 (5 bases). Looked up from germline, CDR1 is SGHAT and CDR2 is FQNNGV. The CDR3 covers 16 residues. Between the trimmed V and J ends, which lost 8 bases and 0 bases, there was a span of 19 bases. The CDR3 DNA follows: TGTGCCAGCCGTGGCTTCCTTCGGGGATACCAAGAGACCCAGTACTTC. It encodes CASRGFLRGYQETQYF. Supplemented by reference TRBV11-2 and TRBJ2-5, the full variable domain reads EAGVAQSPRYKIIEKRQSVAFWCNPISGHATLYWYQQILGQGPKLLIQFQNNGVVDDSQLPKDRFSAERLKGVDSTLKIQPAKLEDSAVYLCASRGFLRGYQETQYFGPGTRLLVL.

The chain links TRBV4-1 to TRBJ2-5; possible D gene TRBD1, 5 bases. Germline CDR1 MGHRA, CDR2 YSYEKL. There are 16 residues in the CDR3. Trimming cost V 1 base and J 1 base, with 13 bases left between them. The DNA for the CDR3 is TGCGCCAGCAGCCAAGCGATTGGGGCCAGCCAAGAGACCCAGTACTTC. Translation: CASSQAIGASQETQYF.

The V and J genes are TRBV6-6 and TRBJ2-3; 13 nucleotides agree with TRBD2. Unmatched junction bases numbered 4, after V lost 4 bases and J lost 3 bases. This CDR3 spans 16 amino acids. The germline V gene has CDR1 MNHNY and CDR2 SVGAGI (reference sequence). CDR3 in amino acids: CASSSVLAGGTDTQYF. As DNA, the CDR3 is TGTGCCAGCAGTTCTGTACTAGCGGGGGGGACAGATACGCAGTATTTT.

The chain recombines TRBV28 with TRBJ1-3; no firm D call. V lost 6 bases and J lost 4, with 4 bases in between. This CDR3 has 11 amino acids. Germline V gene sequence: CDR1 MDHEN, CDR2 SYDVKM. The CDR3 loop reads CASSLGNTIYF. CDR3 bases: TGTGCCAGCAGCCTCGGAAACACCATATATTTT.

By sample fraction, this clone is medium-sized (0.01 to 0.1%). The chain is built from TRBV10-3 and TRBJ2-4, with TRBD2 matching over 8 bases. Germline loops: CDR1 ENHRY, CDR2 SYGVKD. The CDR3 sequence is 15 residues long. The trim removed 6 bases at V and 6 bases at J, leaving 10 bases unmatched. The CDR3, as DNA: TGTGCCATCAGCACCGGCGGGGGGCCAAGAAACATTCAGTACTTC. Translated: CAISTGGGPRNIQYF.

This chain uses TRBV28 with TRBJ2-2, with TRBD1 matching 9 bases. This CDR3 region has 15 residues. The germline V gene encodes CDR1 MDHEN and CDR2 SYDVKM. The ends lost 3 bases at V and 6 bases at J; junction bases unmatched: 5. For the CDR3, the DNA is TGTGCCAGCAGTTTGCAACAGGGGGCCTCCGGGGAGCTGTTTTTT. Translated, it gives CASSLQQGASGELFF.

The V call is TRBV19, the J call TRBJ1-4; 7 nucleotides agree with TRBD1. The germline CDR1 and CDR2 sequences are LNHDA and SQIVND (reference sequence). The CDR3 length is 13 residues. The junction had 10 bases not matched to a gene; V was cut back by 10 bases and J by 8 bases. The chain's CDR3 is CATRQGVDEKLFF. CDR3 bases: TGTGCCACCCGGCAGGGGGTGGACGAAAAACTGTTTTTT.